Below are 28 T cell receptor beta chains sequenced from a single sample in a study of identifying expanded T cells in peripheral blood. The assay was immunoSEQ multiplex PCR, and TCRdb's table has in-frame clones only and misses some. The sample has tens of thousands of clones; around 83% are singletons. Sequencing was performed on blood. Source of these receptors: a person between 18 and 75 years old in good health.

This chain joins TRBV6-5 and TRBJ2-7, with D perhaps matching TRBD2 (6 bases). The germline V gene encodes CDR1 MNHEY and CDR2 SVGAGI. V was cut by 4 bases and J by 4 bases, with 14 bases left in between. This CDR3 contains 14 residues. CDR3 sequence: CASSSLLARYEQYF. In nucleotides, the CDR3 is TGTGCCAGCAGTTCTTTACTAGCCAGGTACGAGCAGTACTTC.

This clone was seen a single time. This chain connects TRBV4-1 to TRBJ1-1; no firm D call. Germline CDR1 is MGHRA and CDR2 is YSYEKL. The V gene lost 2 bases and the J gene lost 3 bases, with 19 bases spanning the gap. The CDR3 consists of 17 residues. Here the CDR3 reads CASSQILTRREDTEAFF. The CDR3 nucleotides read TGCGCCAGCAGCCAAATTTTGACCCGACGGGAGGACACTGAAGCTTTCTTT.

The chain joins TRBV5-8 to TRBJ1-1; no definite D call. The CDR3 totals 16 residues. Germline assignment: CDR1 SGHTS and CDR2 YDEGEE. The V and J ends lost 4 bases and 1 base respectively, with 17 bases between them. CDR3 sequence (DNA): TGTGCCAGCAGCCCCTGGGAAGATGGGGAGAACACTGAAGCTTTCTTT. It codes for CASSPWEDGENTEAFF.

This clone was seen once. The chain has TRBV28 and TRBJ1-5; TRBD1 aligns across 11 bases. Germline assignment: CDR1 MDHEN and CDR2 SYDVKM. The CDR3 loop spans 15 amino acids. V was pared by 4 bases and J by 5 bases, with 4 bases of the junction left unmatched. This CDR3 reads CASSSDRGLYQPQHF. CDR3 DNA sequence: TGTGCCAGCAGTTCGGACAGGGGGCTCTATCAGCCCCAGCATTTT.

In its sample, this clone was seen a few times. The chain joins TRBV6-5 to TRBJ2-7, with TRBD2 matching over 9 bases. Germline V gives CDR1 MNHEY, CDR2 SVGAGI. This CDR3 region has 16 residues. V shed 1 base, J shed 5 bases, and the junction held 9 bases outside the gene matches. The CDR3 protein is CASSYYLAGISNEQYF. Written as DNA, the CDR3 is TGTGCCAGCAGTTACTACCTAGCGGGAATTTCCAACGAGCAGTACTTC.

V is TRBV7-9 and J is TRBJ2-3, with 7 positions matching TRBD1. CDR1 is SEHNR and CDR2 is FQNEAQ in the germline V gene (reference sequence). The V segment lost 5 bases and the J segment 6 bases; nucleotides outside the gene matches: 17. The CDR3 totals 17 residues. CDR3 sequence (DNA): TGTGCCAGCAGCGATGACCAGACAGGGTACACGGGGGATACGCAGTATTTT. It translates to CASSDDQTGYTGDTQYF.

The J gene is TRBJ1-1, the V gene TRBV9; the match to TRBD1 covers 8 bases. CDR3 length: 14 residues. CDR1 and CDR2 (germline): SGDLS, YYNGEE. The V segment lost 4 bases and the J segment 5 bases; nucleotides outside the gene matches: 7. The CDR3 is CASSLGQGRTEAFF. The CDR3 coding sequence is TGTGCCAGCAGCCTCGGACAGGGTAGGACTGAAGCTTTCTTT.

As DNA, the CDR3 is TGTGCCAGCAGTCCGGATCCCTTGAACTACGAGCAGTACTTC. It yields the protein CASSPDPLNYEQYF. The rearrangement uses TRBV27 and TRBJ2-7; D not resolved. Germline CDR1 MNHEY, CDR2 SMNVEV (reference sequence). The V and J ends lost 5 bases and 3 bases respectively, with 14 bases between them. The CDR3 sequence is 14 residues long.

This sequence joins TRBV6-5 and TRBJ2-1; TRBD2 is a possible D gene (6 bases). Germline V gene data show CDR1 as MNHEY and CDR2 as SVGAGI. Deletions cut 6 bases from V and 6 bases from J, with 12 bases between. This CDR3 comprises 13 residues. CDR3 residues: CASSPGLGNEQFF. The CDR3 region has the DNA TGTGCCAGCAGCCCGGGACTCGGCAATGAGCAGTTCTTC.

The chain links TRBV7-8 to TRBJ1-1, with D unresolved. The CDR3 has 14 amino acids. Trimming pared 0 bases from V and 1 base from J, leaving 6 bases between. CDR1 and CDR2 from the germline V gene are SGHVS and FQNEAQ. CDR3 DNA: TGTGCCAGCAGCTTAGCAGGGTCGAACACTGAAGCTTTCTTT. Amino acids: CASSLAGSNTEAFF.

J is TRBJ2-1 and V is TRBV6-4; TRBD2 aligns across 7 bases. Germline V CDR1 and CDR2: MRHNA, SNTAGT. This CDR3 spans 16 amino acids. The junction had 11 bases not matched to a gene; V was cut back by 6 bases and J by 3 bases. The CDR3 nucleotides read TGTGCCAGCAGCAGGTCTGCGGGAGCCCTCTACAATGAGCAGTTCTTC. This codes for CASSRSAGALYNEQFF.

This chain uses TRBV28 with TRBJ2-1, with TRBD2 identical over 8 bases. The CDR3 length is 14 residues. Germline CDR1 is MDHEN and CDR2 is SYDVKM. The J segment lost 7 bases and the V segment lost 3 bases, leaving 5 bases of the junction unmatched. The CDR3 bases are TGTGCCAGCAGTTTCGCGGGGGGTTTTAATGAGCAGTTCTTC. Translation gives CASSFAGGFNEQFF.

The V and J genes are TRBV4-3 and TRBJ2-1; 8 nucleotides agree with TRBD2. The CDR3 consists of 17 residues. J was trimmed by 0 bases and V by 1 base; bases with no gene match: 5. CDR1 and CDR2 from the germline V gene are LGHNA and YSLEER. The CDR3 region is CASSQGIAGNSYNEQFF. The CDR3, as DNA: TGCGCCAGCAGCCAAGGGATAGCGGGAAACTCCTACAATGAGCAGTTCTTC.

The rearrangement joins TRBV4-3 to TRBJ1-3; D unclear. Germline lookup yields CDR1 LGHNA and CDR2 YSLEER. The CDR3 is 18 amino acids. The ends were cut back, 0 bases at V and 1 base at J, with 16 bases in the middle. The CDR3 is CASSQDWAVSASGNTIYF. Written as DNA, the CDR3 is TGCGCCAGCAGCCAAGACTGGGCGGTTTCTGCTTCTGGAAACACCATATATTTT.

The V and J genes are TRBV7-2 and TRBJ2-3, with D possibly being TRBD2 (6 bases). Deletions cut 2 bases from V and 2 bases from J, with 23 bases between. CDR3 size: 19 residues. In germline, CDR1 is SGHTA, CDR2 FQGNSA. CDR3 loop: CASSLRSGMAGRFTDTQYF. The CDR3 DNA reads TGTGCCAGCAGCTTACGCAGTGGGATGGCGGGACGATTCACAGATACGCAGTATTTT.

The chain carries TRBV19 and TRBJ1-3; no clear D. The CDR3 extends over 16 amino acids. The germline gives CDR1 LNHDA, CDR2 SQIVND (reference sequence). Deletions cut 6 bases from V and 0 bases from J, with 15 bases between. CDR3 residues: CASSEGLPSSGNTIYF. The CDR3, as DNA: TGTGCCAGTAGCGAAGGGCTCCCGAGCTCTGGAAACACCATATATTTT.

The chain is built from TRBV6-5 and TRBJ2-7; a weak D match, TRBD2 (5 bases). The V and J ends lost 0 bases and 2 bases respectively, with 8 bases between them. CDR1 MNHEY and CDR2 SVGAGI come from the germline V gene. The CDR3 consists of 14 residues. The CDR3, as DNA: TGTGCCAGCAGTTACTCCGGGGATACCTACGAGCAGTACTTC. This gives the protein CASSYSGDTYEQYF.

V usage is TRBV14 and J usage is TRBJ2-5, with 13 nucleotides matching TRBD2. V shed 4 bases, J shed 5 bases, and the junction held 1 base outside the gene matches. Germline values: CDR1 SGHDN, CDR2 FVKESK. The CDR3 length is 14 residues. CDR3 loop: CASSRTSGSETQYF. CDR3 coding DNA: TGTGCCAGCAGCCGGACTAGCGGGAGTGAGACCCAGTACTTC.

J is TRBJ2-5 and V is TRBV6-5, with D maybe TRBD1 (6 bases). V gave up 0 bases and J gave up 1 base, with 12 bases separating them. The CDR3 is made up of 16 amino acids. Germline CDR1 is MNHEY and CDR2 is SVGAGI. CDR3 amino acids: CASSYSLTGSQETQYF. CDR3 bases: TGTGCCAGCAGTTACTCTCTTACAGGGTCCCAAGAGACCCAGTACTTC.

V and J are TRBV2 and TRBJ2-2; 9 bases agree with TRBD2. The CDR3 extends over 16 amino acids. Germline V gene lookup returns CDR1 SNHLY and CDR2 FYNNEI. V gave up 7 bases and J gave up 7 bases; unmatched junction bases: 13. This chain's CDR3 is CASTPGGLAIHGELFF. The CDR3 nucleotides are TGTGCCAGCACTCCGGGCGGACTAGCGATTCACGGGGAGCTGTTTTTT.

The table lists this clone with many counts. Other DNA sequences of this sample code for an identical CDR3. V and J are TRBV5-4 and TRBJ2-7, with TRBD1 identical over 9 bases. The CDR3 runs to 14 residues. Trimming cost V 4 bases and J 1 base; bases outside gene matches: 3. Per the germline V gene, CDR1 is SGHNT and CDR2 is YYREEE (reference sequence). The CDR3 protein is CASSRGTGSYEQYF. In DNA, the CDR3 is TGTGCCAGCAGCCGGGGGACAGGGTCCTACGAGCAGTACTTC. Full variable domain (outside the CDR3, taken from reference TRBV5-4 and TRBJ2-7): ETGVTQSPTHLIKTRGQQVTLRCSSQSGHNTVSWYQQALGQGPQFIFQYYREEENGRGNFPPRFSGLQFPNYSSELNVNALELDDSALYLCASSRGTGSYEQYFGPGTRLTVT.

The V call is TRBV19, the J call TRBJ1-5; D is possibly TRBD1 (5 bases). This CDR3 comprises 13 residues. CDR1 is LNHDA and CDR2 is SQIVND in the germline V gene (reference sequence). V gave up 4 bases and J gave up 7 bases, with 11 bases separating them. The chain's CDR3 is CASSTLRDQPQHF. The CDR3 region has the DNA TGTGCCAGTAGTACTCTGAGGGACCAGCCCCAGCATTTT.

The chain has TRBV2 and TRBJ2-2, with a weak D call TRBD2 (5 bases). V gave up 5 bases and J gave up 0 bases, with 7 bases separating them. This CDR3 has 14 residues. Germline CDR1 and CDR2: SNHLY and FYNNEI. CDR3 amino acids: CASSLLANTGELFF. The CDR3 DNA follows: TGTGCCAGCAGTCTACTAGCGAACACCGGGGAGCTGTTTTTT.

The chain recombines TRBV5-1 with TRBJ1-3; 8 bases line up with TRBD1. CDR3 size: 15 residues. The V gene's germline CDR1 is SGHRS and CDR2 YFSETQ. The ends lost 4 bases at V and 4 bases at J; junction bases unmatched: 7. The DNA for the CDR3 is TGCGCCAGCAGCGTTGGACAGGGTGCGGGAAACACCATATATTTT. Protein sequence: CASSVGQGAGNTIYF.

This rearrangement joins TRBV19 to TRBJ2-3; D is undetermined. Trimming took 6 bases from V and 0 from J, leaving 4 bases between them. The CDR3 consists of 12 residues. The germline gives CDR1 LNHDA, CDR2 SQIVND (reference sequence). CDR3 residues: CASSQSTDTQYF. The CDR3, as DNA: TGTGCCAGTAGCCAGAGCACAGATACGCAGTATTTT.

The J gene is TRBJ2-3, the V gene TRBV5-1; 7 bases are shared with TRBD2. CDR3 length: 18 residues. In germline, CDR1 is SGHRS, CDR2 YFSETQ. The V gene end was trimmed by 0 bases and the J gene end by 2 bases; junction bases not matched to a gene: 12. The CDR3: CASSLGAWASGITDTQYF. DNA for the CDR3: TGCGCCAGCAGCTTGGGGGCTTGGGCTAGCGGCATCACAGATACGCAGTATTTT.

The rearrangement links TRBV15 to TRBJ2-1, with D uncertain. This CDR3 region has 14 residues. The germline V gene encodes CDR1 LNHNV and CDR2 YYDKDF (reference sequence). Deletions cut 1 base from V and 6 bases from J, with 10 bases between. The CDR3 protein is CATSRVDASNEQFF. The CDR3 nucleotides are TGTGCCACCAGCAGAGTAGACGCCTCCAATGAGCAGTTCTTC.

V usage is TRBV6-5 and J usage is TRBJ2-3; D is perhaps TRBD2 (6 bases). This CDR3 spans 16 amino acids. The V gene lost 2 bases and the J gene lost 0 bases, with 12 bases spanning the gap. Germline V gene lookup returns CDR1 MNHEY and CDR2 SVGAGI. The CDR3 loop reads CASSYGRPPSTDTQYF. CDR3 sequence (DNA): TGTGCCAGCAGTTACGGGAGGCCTCCTAGCACAGATACGCAGTATTTT.